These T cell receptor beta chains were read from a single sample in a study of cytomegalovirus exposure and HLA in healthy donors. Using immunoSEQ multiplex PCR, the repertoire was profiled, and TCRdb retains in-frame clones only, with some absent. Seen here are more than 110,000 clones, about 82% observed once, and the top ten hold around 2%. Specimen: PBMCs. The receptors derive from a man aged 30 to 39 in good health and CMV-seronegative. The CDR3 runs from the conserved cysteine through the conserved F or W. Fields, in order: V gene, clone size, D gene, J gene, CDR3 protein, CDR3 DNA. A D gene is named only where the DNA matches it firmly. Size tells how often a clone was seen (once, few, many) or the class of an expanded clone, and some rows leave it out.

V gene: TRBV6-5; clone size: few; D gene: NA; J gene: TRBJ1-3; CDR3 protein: CASSYSRSHSGNTIYF; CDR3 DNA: TGTGCCAGCAGTTACTCGCGGTCTCACTCTGGAAACACCATATATTTT
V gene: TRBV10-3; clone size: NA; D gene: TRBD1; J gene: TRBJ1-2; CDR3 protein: CAITLDRTSLGYTF; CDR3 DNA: TGTGCCATCACCCTGGACAGGACCTCTTTGGGCTACACCTTC
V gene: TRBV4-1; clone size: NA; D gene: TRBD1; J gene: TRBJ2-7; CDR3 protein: CASSRTGTGGKGEQYF; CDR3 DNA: TGCGCCAGCAGCCGAACCGGGACAGGGGGAAAAGGCGAGCAGTACTTC
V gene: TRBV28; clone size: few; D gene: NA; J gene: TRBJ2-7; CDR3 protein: CASSRLPANYEQYF; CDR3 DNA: TGTGCCAGCAGTCGGCTCCCAGCCAACTACGAGCAGTACTTC
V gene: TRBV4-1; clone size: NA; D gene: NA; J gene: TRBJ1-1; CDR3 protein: CASSHPGSRTEAFF; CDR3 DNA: TGCGCCAGCAGCCACCCGGGGAGTCGCACTGAAGCTTTCTTT
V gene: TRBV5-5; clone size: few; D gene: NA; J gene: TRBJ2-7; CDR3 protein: CASSLGTPGDEQYF; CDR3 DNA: TGTGCCAGCAGCCTGGGGACTCCCGGAGACGAGCAGTACTTC
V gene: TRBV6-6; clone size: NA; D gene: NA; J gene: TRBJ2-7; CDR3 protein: CASSYVAGDEQYF; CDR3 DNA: TGTGCCAGCAGTTACGTCGCAGGTGACGAGCAGTACTTC
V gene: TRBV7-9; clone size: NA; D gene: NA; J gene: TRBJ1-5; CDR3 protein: CASSQGSSGETQPQHF; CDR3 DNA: TGTGCCAGCAGCCAGGGGTCGTCAGGGGAAACTCAGCCCCAGCATTTT
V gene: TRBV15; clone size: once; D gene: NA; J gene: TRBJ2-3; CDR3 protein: CATSSLAWETDTQYF; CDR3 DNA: TGTGCCACCAGCTCGTTAGCGTGGGAGACAGATACGCAGTATTTT
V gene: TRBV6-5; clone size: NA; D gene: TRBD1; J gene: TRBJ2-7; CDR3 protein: CASSYSGQGLDYEQYF; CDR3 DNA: TGTGCCAGCAGTTACTCGGGACAGGGGTTAGACTACGAGCAGTACTTC
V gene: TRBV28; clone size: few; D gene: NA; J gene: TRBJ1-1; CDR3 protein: CASSLGGDTEAFF; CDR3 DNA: TGTGCCAGCAGTCTGGGGGGGGACACTGAAGCTTTCTTT
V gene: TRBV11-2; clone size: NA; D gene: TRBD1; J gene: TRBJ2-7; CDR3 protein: CASSLGDSYEQYF; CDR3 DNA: TGTGCCAGCAGCTTAGGGGACAGCTACGAGCAGTACTTC
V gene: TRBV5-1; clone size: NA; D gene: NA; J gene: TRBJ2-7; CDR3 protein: CASSLNIAYEQYF; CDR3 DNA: TGCGCCAGCAGCTTAAACATTGCCTACGAGCAGTACTTC
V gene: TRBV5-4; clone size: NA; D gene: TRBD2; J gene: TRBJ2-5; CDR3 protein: CASSFEASGGAPKETQYF; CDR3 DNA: TGTGCCAGCAGCTTCGAGGCTAGCGGGGGGGCCCCGAAAGAGACCCAGTACTTC
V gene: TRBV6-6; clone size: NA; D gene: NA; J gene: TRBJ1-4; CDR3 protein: CASSFKTTGTNEKLFF; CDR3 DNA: TGTGCCAGCAGTTTCAAAACGACAGGAACTAATGAAAAACTGTTTTTT
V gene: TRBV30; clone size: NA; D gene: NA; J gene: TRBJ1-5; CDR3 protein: CAWSAPGGTGQPQHF; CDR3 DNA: TGTGCCTGGAGTGCCCCAGGCGGGACGGGCCAGCCCCAGCATTTT
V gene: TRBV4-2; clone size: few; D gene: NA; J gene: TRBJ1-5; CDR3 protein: CASSQDGERFNQPQHF; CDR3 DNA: TGTGCCAGCAGCCAAGATGGTGAGAGATTCAATCAGCCCCAGCATTTT
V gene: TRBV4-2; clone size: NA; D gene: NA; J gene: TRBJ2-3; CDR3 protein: CASSHQPQGRIKGDTQYF; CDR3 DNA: TGTGCCAGCAGCCACCAACCGCAGGGGCGGATTAAAGGGGATACGCAGTATTTT